This paragraph reports one T cell receptor beta chain. This clonotype was counted at least ten times. Its antigen is currently not known. One base away there is no much larger clone; base qualities are not given. Libraries came from PCR. Reads for this sample came from an Illumina HiSeq 2500. TCR library preparation used molecular barcoding, with unique molecular identifiers applied to normalize quantification of the TCRbeta repertoire. In-frame beta chains were kept once TCRdb had trimmed the public reads at Q25 with fastp and called clones with MiXCR. CDR3 protein duplicates are merged, each entry listing the most common genes and DNA. Present in this sample are over 45,000 distinct CDR3 sequences, roughly 5% of which were seen just once. Of the sample, 30% falls within the top ten clones. V lost 0 bases and J lost 9 bases, and the count of bases not matched to a germline gene is 4. The germline V gene supplies CDR1 SGHRS and CDR2 YFSETQ. From its cysteine to its phenylalanine, the CDR3 spans 14 amino acids. The DNA shown is the 42-base CDR3, in frame from base 1.

The label giving this sample's time point can be read as: day 60 (about 2 months) after transplantation. The meaning of the sample's treatment or condition label: allogeneic hematopoietic cell transplantation with graft depleted of TCRalphabeta T cells and CD19 B cells. TCRalphabeta/CD19-depleted allogeneic hematopoietic cell grafts were given to the transplant recipients, all of whom were children. The data were obtained in a study of T-cell reconstitution after alpha-beta-depleted transplantation in children (TCRdb year 2016). For the wider study: Using TCR repertoire profiling, the study quantitatively followed how T-cell immune reconstitution unfolded in children after TCRalphabeta/CD19-depleted allogeneic hematopoietic cell transplantation. The paper as a whole reports these results and caveats: The frequencies of hyperexpanded clones fell over the following months, and after one year, T-cell counts and TCRbeta diversity were mostly attributed to newly produced T cells. The apparently early alphabetaT-cell count recovery about two months after transplant was reportedly dependent on only several hundred rapidly expanded clones derived from non-depleted graft cells. In some patients, high TCRbeta diversity at day 60 was attributed to recipient T cells and intrathymic progenitors that had survived conditioning.

The sample consisted of PBMCs, mostly from graft donor cells, taken 60 days after TCRalphabeta/CD19-depleted stem cell transplant. The sequence derives from a female patient aged 2-15 years who had a stem cell transplant for aplastic anemia, so the T cells may come from the graft donor. The sequence joins TRBV5-1 to TRBJ2-7; TRBD2 agrees with 12 junctional bases. The CDR3 sequence is CASSLDTSGRWQYF. The nucleotide sequence reads TGCGCCAGCAGCTTGGATACTAGCGGGAGGTGGCAGTACTTC.